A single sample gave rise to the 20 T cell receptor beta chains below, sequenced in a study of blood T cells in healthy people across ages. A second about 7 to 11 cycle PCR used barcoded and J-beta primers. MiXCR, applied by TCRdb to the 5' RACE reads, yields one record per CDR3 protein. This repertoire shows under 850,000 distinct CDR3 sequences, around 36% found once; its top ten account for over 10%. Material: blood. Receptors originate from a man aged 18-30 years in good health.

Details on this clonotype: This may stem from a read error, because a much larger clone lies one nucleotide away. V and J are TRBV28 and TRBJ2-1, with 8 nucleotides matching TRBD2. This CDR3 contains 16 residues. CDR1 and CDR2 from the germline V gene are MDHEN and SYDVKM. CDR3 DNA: TGTGCCCGCAGTTATCCCTCGGGGGGGGCATACAATGAGCAGTTCTTC. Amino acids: CARSYPSGGAYNEQFF.

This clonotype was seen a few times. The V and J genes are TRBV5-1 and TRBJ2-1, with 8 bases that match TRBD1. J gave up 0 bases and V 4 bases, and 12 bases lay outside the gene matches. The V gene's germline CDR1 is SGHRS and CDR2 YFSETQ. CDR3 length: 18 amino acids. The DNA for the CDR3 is TGCGCCAGCAGCCAGGACAGGGTACGTGCGAGCTCCTACAATGAGCAGTTCTTC. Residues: CASSQDRVRASSYNEQFF.

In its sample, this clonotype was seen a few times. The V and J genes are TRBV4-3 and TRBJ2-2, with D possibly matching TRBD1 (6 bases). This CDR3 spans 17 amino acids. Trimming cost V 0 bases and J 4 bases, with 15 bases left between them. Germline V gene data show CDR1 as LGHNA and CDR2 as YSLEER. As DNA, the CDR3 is TGCGCCAGCAGCCAAGATCATGGGGGCGAGGCCACCGGGGAGCTGTTTTTT. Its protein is CASSQDHGGEATGELFF.

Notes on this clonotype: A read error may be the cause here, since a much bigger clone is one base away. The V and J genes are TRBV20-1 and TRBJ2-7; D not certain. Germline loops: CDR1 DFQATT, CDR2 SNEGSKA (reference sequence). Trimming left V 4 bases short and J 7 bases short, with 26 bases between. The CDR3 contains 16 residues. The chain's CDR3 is CSAKGRAPDANNEQYF. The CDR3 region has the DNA TGCAGTGCTAAGGGCCGGGCGCCAGATGCGAACAATGAGCAGTACTTC.

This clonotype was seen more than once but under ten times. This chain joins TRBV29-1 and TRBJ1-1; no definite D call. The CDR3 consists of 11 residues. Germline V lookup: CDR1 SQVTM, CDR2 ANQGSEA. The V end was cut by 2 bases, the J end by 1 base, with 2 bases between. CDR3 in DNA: TGCAGCGTTGAATCGAACACTGAAGCTTTCTTT. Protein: CSVESNTEAFF. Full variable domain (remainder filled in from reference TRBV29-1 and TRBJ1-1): SAVISQKPSRDICQRGTSLTIQCQVDSQVTMMFWYRQQPGQSLTLIATANQGSEATYESGFVIDKFPISRPNLTFSTLTVSNMSPEDSSIYLCSVESNTEAFFGQGTRLTVV.

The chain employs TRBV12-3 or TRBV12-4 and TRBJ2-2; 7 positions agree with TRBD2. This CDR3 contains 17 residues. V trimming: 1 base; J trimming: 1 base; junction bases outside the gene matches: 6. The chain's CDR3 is CASSLDPAGVNTGELFF. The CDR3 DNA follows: TGTGCCAGCAGTTTAGACCCGGCGGGGGTGAACACCGGGGAGCTGTTTTTT.

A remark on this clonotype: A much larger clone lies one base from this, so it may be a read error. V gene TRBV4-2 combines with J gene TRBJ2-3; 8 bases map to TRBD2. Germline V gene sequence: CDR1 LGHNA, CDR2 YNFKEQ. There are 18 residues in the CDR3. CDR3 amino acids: CVSSQDQGGSGDTDTQYF. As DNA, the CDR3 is TGTGTCAGCAGCCAAGATCAAGGTGGTAGCGGGGACACAGATACGCAGTATTTT.

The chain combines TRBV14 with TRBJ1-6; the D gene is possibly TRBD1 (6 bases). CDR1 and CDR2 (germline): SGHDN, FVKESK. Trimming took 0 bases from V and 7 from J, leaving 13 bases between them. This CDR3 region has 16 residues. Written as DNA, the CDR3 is TGTGCCAGCAGCCAAGATAGCACAGGGAGCAATTCACCCCTCCACTTT. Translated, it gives CASSQDSTGSNSPLHF.

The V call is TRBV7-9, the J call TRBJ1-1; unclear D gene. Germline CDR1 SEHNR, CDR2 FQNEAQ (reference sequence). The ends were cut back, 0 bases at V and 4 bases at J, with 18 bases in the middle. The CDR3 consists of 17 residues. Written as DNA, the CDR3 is TGTGCCAGCAGCTTAGCGCGGGTGATGGGCGGGGTCACTGAAGCTTTCTTT. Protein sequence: CASSLARVMGGVTEAFF. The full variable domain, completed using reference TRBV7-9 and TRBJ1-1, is DTGVSQNPRHKITKRGQNVTFRCDPISEHNRLYWYRQTLGQGPEFLTYFQNEAQLEKSRLLSDRFSAERPKGSFSTLEIQRTEQGDSAMYLCASSLARVMGGVTEAFFGQGTRLTVV.

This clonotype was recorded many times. The CDR3 reads CASSQAFTSGDRQETQYF. CDR3 DNA sequence: TGCGCCAGCAGCCAGGCCTTTACTAGCGGGGATCGACAAGAGACCCAGTACTTC. V gene TRBV4-1 combines with J gene TRBJ2-5, with 10 bases lining up with TRBD2. This CDR3 has 18 residues. V lost 3 bases, J lost 2 bases, and 12 bases stayed unmatched. Germline CDR1 and CDR2: MGHRA and YSYEKL.

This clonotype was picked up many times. In DNA, the CDR3 is TGCGCCAGCAGCTTGGCTTTGGACAGGGAGATATGGGGCTACACCTTC. Protein sequence: CASSLALDREIWGYTF. The rearrangement uses TRBV5-1 and TRBJ1-2; 8 positions match TRBD1. CDR1 is SGHRS and CDR2 is YFSETQ in the germline V gene. This CDR3 contains 16 residues. The V and J ends lost 0 bases and 8 bases, in that order; junction bases with no gene match: 12.

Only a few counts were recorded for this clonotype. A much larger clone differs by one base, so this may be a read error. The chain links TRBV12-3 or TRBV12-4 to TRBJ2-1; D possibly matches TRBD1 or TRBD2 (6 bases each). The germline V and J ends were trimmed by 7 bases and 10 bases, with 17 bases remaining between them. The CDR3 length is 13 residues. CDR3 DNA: TGTGCCAGCACCTGGGGGGACAACTACGAGCAGTTCTTC. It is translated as CASTWGDNYEQFF.

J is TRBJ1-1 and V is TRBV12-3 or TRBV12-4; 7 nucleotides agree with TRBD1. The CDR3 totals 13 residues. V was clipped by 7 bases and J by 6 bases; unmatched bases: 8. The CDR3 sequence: CASNDREAAEAFF. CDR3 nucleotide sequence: TGTGCCAGCAATGACAGGGAGGCGGCTGAAGCTTTCTTT.

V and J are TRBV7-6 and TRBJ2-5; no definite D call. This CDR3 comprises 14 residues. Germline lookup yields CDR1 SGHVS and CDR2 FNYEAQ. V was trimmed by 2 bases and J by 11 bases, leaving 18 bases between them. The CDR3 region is CASSLLGQNNEQYF. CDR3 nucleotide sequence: TGTGCCAGCAGCTTACTGGGCCAGAACAATGAGCAGTACTTC.

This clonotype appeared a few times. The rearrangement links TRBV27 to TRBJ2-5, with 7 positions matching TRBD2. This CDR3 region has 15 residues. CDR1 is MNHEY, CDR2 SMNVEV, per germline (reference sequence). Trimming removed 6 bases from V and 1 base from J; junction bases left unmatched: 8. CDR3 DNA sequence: TGTGCCAGCAGAGCGTGGGGGGGAGGCCAAGAGACCCAGTACTTC. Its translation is CASRAWGGGQETQYF.

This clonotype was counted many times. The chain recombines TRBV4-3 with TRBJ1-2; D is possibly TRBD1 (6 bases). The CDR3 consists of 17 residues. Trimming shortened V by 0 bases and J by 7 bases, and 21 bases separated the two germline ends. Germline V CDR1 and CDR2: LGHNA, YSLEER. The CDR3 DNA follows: TGCGCCAGCAGCCAAGATGGTTTTGTTACAGGGTCGAGTGGCTACACCTTC. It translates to CASSQDGFVTGSSGYTF.

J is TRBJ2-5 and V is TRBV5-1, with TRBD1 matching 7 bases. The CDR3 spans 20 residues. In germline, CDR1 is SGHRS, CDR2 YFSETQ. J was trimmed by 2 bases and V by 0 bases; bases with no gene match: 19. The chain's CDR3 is CASSLGISFWDRSHQETQYF. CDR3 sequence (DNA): TGCGCCAGCAGCTTGGGGATATCGTTCTGGGACAGAAGTCATCAAGAGACCCAGTACTTC.

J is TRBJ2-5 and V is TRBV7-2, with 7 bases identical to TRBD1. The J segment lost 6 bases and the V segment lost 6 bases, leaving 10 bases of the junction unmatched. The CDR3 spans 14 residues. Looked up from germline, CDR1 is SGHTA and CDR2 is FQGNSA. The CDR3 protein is CASRSTGSGQTQYF. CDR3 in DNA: TGTGCCAGCAGGTCGACAGGGAGTGGACAGACCCAGTACTTC.

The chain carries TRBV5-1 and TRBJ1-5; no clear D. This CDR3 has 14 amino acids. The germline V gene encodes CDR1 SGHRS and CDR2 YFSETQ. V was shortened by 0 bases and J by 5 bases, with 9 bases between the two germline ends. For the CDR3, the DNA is TGCGCCAGCAGCTTGGGGCAGGAGGATCAGCCCCAGCATTTT. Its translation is CASSLGQEDQPQHF.

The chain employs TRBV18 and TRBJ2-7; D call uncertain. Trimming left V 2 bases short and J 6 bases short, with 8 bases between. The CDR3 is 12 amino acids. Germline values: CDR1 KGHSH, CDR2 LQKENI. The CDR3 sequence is CASSPGVSEQYF. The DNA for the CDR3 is TGTGCCAGCTCACCAGGGGTCAGCGAGCAGTACTTC.